The TCR beta chain described here comes from a study of cytomegalovirus exposure and HLA in healthy donors. General observations from the study: Indistinguishable V segments such as TRBV6-2 and TRBV6-3 were excluded. Usually a TCR sequence was rare, but some public TCRs were found in many donors. Later, an analysis showed that TCR beta chains associated with HLA were more clonally expanded than others that were equally common.

This PCR relied on a set of 60 Vbeta primers and 13 Jbeta primers. Here immunoSEQ multiplex PCR was the method, and the copy in TCRdb shows in-frame clones only, minus some. Of about 240,000 clones in the sample, 80% to 85% were seen once. With respect to this clone: No antigen is known for it.

With 2 bases removed from V and 8 bases from J, the gap between germline ends came to 13 bases. This CDR3 has 13 residues. The germline V gene has CDR1 SGHKS and CDR2 YYEKEE (reference sequence). The chain combines TRBV5-5 with TRBJ1-2; D is ambiguous. This receptor was obtained from a woman in her sixties or seventies in good health and CMV-seropositive. Input material: PBMCs. The CDR3 here is CASSLALWRGYTF. In DNA, the CDR3 is TGTGCCAGCAGCTTAGCTCTCTGGAGGGGCTACACCTTC.